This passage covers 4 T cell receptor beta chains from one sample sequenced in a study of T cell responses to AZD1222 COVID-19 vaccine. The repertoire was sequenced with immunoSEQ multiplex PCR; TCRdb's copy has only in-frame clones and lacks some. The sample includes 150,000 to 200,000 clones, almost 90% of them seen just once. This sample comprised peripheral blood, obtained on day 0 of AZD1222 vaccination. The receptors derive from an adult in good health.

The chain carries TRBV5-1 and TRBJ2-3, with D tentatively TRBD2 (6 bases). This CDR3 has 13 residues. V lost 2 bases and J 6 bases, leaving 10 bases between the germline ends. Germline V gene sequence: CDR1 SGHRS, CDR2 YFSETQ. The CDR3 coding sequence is TGCGCCAGCAGCTTCGTGGAGGGGGATACGCAGTATTTT. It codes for CASSFVEGDTQYF.

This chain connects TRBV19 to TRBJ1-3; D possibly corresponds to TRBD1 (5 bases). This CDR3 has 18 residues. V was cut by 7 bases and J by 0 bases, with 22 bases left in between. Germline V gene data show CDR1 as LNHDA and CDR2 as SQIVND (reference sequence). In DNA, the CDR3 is TGTGCCAGTACCCCGGAGGGGCCCTCCTCCTTCTCTGGAAACACCATATATTTT. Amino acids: CASTPEGPSSFSGNTIYF.

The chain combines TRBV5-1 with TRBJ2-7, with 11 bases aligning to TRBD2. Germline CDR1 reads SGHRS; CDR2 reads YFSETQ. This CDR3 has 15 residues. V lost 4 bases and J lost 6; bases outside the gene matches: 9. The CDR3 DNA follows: TGCGCCAGCAGCGCACCGGGACTAGCGGTTCGCGAGCAGTACTTC. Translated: CASSAPGLAVREQYF.

CDR3 amino acids: CASRRQGANNEKLFF. For the CDR3, the DNA is TGTGCCAGTAGACGACAGGGGGCTAATAATGAAAAACTGTTTTTT. The chain uses TRBV19 and TRBJ1-4; 10 bases fit TRBD1. From germline, CDR1 is LNHDA and CDR2 SQIVND (reference sequence). V dropped 6 bases and J dropped 4; count of bases not matched to a gene: 5. The CDR3 runs 15 residues.